This T cell receptor beta chain was recovered during a study of early T cells in non-severe SARS-CoV-2 infection. Study context: Chains were unpaired, as sequencing was done on bulk RNA from unsorted whole blood.

TCRdb recomputed calls from the 5' RACE reads with MiXCR, one row per CDR3 protein. The sample carries about 69,000 distinct CDR3 sequences, roughly 4.5% recorded once. Sample: whole blood, taken at baseline. The sequence derives from an adult who was a healthcare worker with PCR-confirmed SARS-CoV-2 infection or an uninfected control (not recorded which). The donor label of this sample is uncertain.

The CDR3 loop is CASSQGENRRAFF. Here the CDR3 DNA reads TGTGCCAGCAGCCAAGGGGAGAACAGGAGAGCTTTCTTT. The gene calls are TRBV3-1 and TRBJ1-1, with TRBD1 as a possible D gene (5 bases). Trimming removed 1 base at V and 10 bases at J, with 13 bases between. The CDR3 loop spans 13 amino acids. Germline loops: CDR1 LGHDT, CDR2 YNNKEL (reference sequence).